What follows describes a single T cell receptor beta chain. The germline gives CDR1 WSHSY, CDR2 SAAADI. The CDR3 spans 13 residues. V lost 7 bases and J 0 bases, leaving 9 bases between the germline ends. This sample stems from a study of blood T cell repertoires in COVID-19. Study-level information: Sites in the United States, Italy and Spain provided acute and convalescent COVID-19 samples. PBMCs, B-cell-depleted T cells, or T cells were the source of the cDNA or gDNA that made up the material.

The repertoire was sequenced with immunoSEQ multiplex PCR; TCRdb's copy has only in-frame clones and lacks some. The sample shows about 56,000 clones, roughly nine tenths of them seen only once. The sample taken for sequencing was peripheral blood. The V call is TRBV10-2, the J call TRBJ1-1, with D tentatively TRBD1 (5 bases). The origin of this receptor is a woman in her sixties with COVID-19, enrolled during active disease. This CDR3 reads CASTRQMNTEAFF. In DNA, the CDR3 is TGCGCCAGCACCAGACAGATGAACACTGAAGCTTTCTTT.